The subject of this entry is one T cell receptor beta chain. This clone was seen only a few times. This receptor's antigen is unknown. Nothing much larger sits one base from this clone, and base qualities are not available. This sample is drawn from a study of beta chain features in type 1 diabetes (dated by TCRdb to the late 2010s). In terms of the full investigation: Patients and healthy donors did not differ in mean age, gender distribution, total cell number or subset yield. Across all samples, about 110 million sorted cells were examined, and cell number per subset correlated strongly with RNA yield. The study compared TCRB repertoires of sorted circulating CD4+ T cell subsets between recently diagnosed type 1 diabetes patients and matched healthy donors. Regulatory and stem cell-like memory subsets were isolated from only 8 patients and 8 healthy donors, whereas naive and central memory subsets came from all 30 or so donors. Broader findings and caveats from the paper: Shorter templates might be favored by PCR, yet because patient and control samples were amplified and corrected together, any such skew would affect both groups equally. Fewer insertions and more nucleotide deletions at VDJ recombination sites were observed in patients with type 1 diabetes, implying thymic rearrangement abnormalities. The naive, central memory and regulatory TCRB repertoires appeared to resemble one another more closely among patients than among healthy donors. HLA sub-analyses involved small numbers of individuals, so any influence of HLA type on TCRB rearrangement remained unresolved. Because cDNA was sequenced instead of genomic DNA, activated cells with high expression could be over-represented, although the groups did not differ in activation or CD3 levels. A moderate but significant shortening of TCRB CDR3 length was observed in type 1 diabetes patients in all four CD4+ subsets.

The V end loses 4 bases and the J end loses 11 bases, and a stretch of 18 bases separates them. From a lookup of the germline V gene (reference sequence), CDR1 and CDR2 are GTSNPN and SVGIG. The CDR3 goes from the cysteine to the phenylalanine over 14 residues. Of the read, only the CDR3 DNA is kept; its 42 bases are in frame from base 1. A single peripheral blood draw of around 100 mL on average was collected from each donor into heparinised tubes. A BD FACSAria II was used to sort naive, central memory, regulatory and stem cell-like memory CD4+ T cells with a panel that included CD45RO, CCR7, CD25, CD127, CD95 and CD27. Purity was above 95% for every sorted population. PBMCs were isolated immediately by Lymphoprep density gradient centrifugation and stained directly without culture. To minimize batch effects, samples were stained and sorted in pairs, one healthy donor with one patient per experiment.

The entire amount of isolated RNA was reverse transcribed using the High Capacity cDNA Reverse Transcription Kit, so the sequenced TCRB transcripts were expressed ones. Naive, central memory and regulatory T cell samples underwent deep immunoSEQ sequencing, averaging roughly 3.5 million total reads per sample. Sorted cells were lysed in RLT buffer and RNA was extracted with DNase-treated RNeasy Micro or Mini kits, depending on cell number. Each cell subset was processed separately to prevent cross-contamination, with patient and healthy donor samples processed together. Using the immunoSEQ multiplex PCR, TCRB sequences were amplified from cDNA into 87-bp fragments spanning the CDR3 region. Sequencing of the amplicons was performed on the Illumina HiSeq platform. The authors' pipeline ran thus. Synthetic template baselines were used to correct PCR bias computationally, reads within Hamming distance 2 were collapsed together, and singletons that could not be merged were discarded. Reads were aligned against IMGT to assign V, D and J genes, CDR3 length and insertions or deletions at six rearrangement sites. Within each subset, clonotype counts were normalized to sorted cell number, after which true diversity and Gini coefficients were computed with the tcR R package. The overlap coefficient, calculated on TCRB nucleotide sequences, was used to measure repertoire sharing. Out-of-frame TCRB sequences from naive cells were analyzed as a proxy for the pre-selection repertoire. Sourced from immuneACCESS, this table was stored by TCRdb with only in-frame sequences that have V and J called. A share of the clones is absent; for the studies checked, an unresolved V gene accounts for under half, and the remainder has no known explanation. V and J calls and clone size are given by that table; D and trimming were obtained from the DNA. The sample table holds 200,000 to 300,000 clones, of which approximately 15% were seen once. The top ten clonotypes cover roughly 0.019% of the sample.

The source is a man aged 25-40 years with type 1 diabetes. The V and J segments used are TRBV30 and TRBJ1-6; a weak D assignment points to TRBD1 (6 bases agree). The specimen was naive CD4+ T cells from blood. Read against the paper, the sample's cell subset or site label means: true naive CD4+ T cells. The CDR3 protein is CAWTLGGEGPPLHF. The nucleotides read TGTGCCTGGACCCTAGGGGGGGAAGGGCCACCCCTCCACTTT. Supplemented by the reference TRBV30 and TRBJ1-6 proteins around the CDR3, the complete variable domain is SQTIHQWPATLVQPVGSPLSLECTVEGTSNPNLYWYRQAAGRGLQLLFYSVGIGQISSEVPQNLSASRPQDRQFILSSKKLLLSDSGFYLCAWTLGGEGPPLHFGNGTRLTVT.